The 9 T cell receptor beta chains below come from one sample, sequenced in a study of blood T cell repertoires in COVID-19. Repertoires were generated with immunoSEQ multiplex PCR, while TCRdb's copy carries only in-frame clones and drops some. The sample carries 50,000 to 75,000 clones, more than 75% recorded once. The sequenced sample consisted of peripheral blood. Source of these receptors: a human donor in a cohort sampled during active COVID-19.

This chain uses TRBV11-2 with TRBJ1-2; D unresolved. From germline, CDR1 is SGHAT and CDR2 FQNNGV. The CDR3 has 15 amino acids. The V and J ends lost 1 base and 0 bases respectively, with 9 bases between them. The CDR3 region is CASSLVPPANYGYTF. DNA of the CDR3: TGTGCCAGCAGCTTAGTTCCCCCGGCTAACTATGGCTACACCTTC.

The V call is TRBV4-3, the J call TRBJ2-1; 9 bases are shared with TRBD1. Trimming took 4 bases from V and 1 from J; bases not matched to a gene: 2. In germline, CDR1 is LGHNA, CDR2 YSLEER. The length of the CDR3 is 15 residues. The CDR3 loop reads CASSRDRVSYNEQFF. The CDR3 region has the DNA TGCGCCAGCAGCCGGGACAGGGTGTCCTACAATGAGCAGTTCTTC.

This clone was observed many times. This chain connects TRBV5-1 to TRBJ2-3; 8 positions agree with TRBD2. Germline CDR1 is SGHRS and CDR2 is YFSETQ. The trim removed 5 bases at V and 4 bases at J, leaving 3 bases unmatched. The CDR3 loop spans 13 amino acids. The CDR3, as DNA: TGCGCCAGCAGAACTAGCGGTTCAGATACGCAGTATTTT. Protein product: CASRTSGSDTQYF.

The chain is built from TRBV5-1 and TRBJ2-2, with D possibly TRBD2 on 6 matching bases. Germline V CDR1 and CDR2: SGHRS, YFSETQ. V shed 1 base and J shed 8 bases, with 24 bases lying between them. The CDR3 consists of 18 residues. The CDR3 is CASSLWGGDASWYGELFF. For the CDR3, the DNA is TGCGCCAGCAGCTTGTGGGGCGGGGACGCTTCTTGGTATGGGGAGCTGTTTTTT.

The rearrangement links TRBV14 to TRBJ2-2, with unresolved D. CDR1 and CDR2 from the germline V gene are SGHDN and FVKESK. The V and J ends lost 1 base and 0 bases respectively, with 6 bases between them. CDR3 size: 15 residues. The CDR3 bases are TGTGCCAGCAGCCAAGGACAAGCGAACACCGGGGAGCTGTTTTTT. Protein: CASSQGQANTGELFF.

This chain uses TRBV4-2 with TRBJ2-3, with 10 bases that match TRBD2. The CDR3 extends over 16 amino acids. The germline V gene has CDR1 LGHNA and CDR2 YNFKEQ. V gave up 1 base and J gave up 4 bases; unmatched junction bases: 5. The CDR3 reads CASSQALSGGSDTQYF. CDR3 nucleotide sequence: TGTGCCAGCAGCCAAGCCCTTAGCGGGGGGTCAGATACGCAGTATTTT.

The CDR3 here is CASSLQVSYEQYF. CDR3 bases: TGCGCCAGCAGCTTACAGGTTTCCTACGAGCAGTACTTC. The rearrangement joins TRBV5-1 to TRBJ2-7; D may be TRBD1 (5 bases). The ends were cut back, 2 bases at V and 1 base at J, with 7 bases in the middle. There are 13 residues in the CDR3. Germline CDR1 is SGHRS and CDR2 is YFSETQ.

The chain joins TRBV6-4 to TRBJ2-1; 9 bases agree with TRBD2. CDR1 is MRHNA and CDR2 is SNTAGT in the germline V gene. V lost 8 bases and J lost 8; bases outside the gene matches: 13. There are 15 residues in the CDR3. CDR3 loop: CASPLRLAVMDEQFF. CDR3 sequence (DNA): TGTGCCAGCCCGCTGCGACTAGCGGTTATGGATGAGCAGTTCTTC.

V and J are TRBV6-1 and TRBJ1-2; no clear D gene. Looked up from germline, CDR1 is MNHNS and CDR2 is SASEGT. Deletions cut 7 bases from V and 0 bases from J, with 15 bases between. This CDR3 spans 15 amino acids. This chain's CDR3 is CASTDSGAANYGYTF. The CDR3 coding sequence is TGTGCCAGCACCGATTCGGGAGCTGCTAACTATGGCTACACCTTC.